This T cell receptor (beta chain) was profiled in a study of graft-versus-host responses after intestinal transplantation. Study-level information: Every recipient had anti-thymocyte globulin induction and around 3 years of tacrolimus plus steroids. Study-level findings and limits: Circulating GvH clone levels at their peak were associated with HvG declines (early post-transplant).

The CDR3 covers 11 residues. Germline lookup yields CDR1 SGHRS and CDR2 YFSETQ. V shed 2 bases and J shed 3 bases, with 1 base lying between them. This table comes from immunoSEQ multiplex PCR, and its TCRdb copy is limited to in-frame clones, with some not included. The sample has over 100,000 clones; around 93% are singletons. On this clone itself: No antigen is known for it. Other DNA sequences in this specimen translate into the identical CDR3.

The sample was unstimulated CD4+ T cells sorted from spleen or lymph node cells, taken before intestinal transplant. The source of this sequence is a human donor who received an intestinal transplant. The J gene is TRBJ2-3, the V gene TRBV5-1, with no clear D. The CDR3 spells CASSFTDTQYF. The CDR3 nucleotides are TGCGCCAGCAGCTTTACAGATACGCAGTATTTT.